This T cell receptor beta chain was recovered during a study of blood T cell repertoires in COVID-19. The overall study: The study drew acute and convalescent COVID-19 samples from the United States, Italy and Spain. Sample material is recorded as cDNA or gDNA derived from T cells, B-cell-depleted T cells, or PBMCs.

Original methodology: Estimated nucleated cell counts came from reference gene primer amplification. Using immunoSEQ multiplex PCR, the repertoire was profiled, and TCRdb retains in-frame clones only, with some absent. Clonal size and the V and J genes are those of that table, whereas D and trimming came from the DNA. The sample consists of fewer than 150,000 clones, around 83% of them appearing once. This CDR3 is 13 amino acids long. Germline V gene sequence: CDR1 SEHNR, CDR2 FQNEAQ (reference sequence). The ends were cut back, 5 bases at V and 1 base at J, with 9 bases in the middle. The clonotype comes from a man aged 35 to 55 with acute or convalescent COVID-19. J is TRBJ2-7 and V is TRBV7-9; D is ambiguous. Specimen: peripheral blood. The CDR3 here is CASSPPGSYEQYF. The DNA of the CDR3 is TGTGCCAGCAGCCCGCCCGGGTCCTACGAGCAGTACTTC.